Detailed here is one TCR beta chain. This clonotype was seen a few times. What this receptor recognizes is not known. No clone much larger than this one lies a single base away; base qualities are absent. Libraries were built with 5' RACE. A second PCR of about 6 to 11 cycles was performed with a sample-barcoded 5' primer and a J-beta primer mix. A unique molecular identifier was introduced onto each TCR beta cDNA molecule by a template-switch 5' adaptor carrying 12 random nucleotides. Each sample yielded at least 3 million CDR3-containing paired-end reads. First-strand cDNA synthesis was performed from all RNA using the Mint cDNA synthesis kit, with priming by a TRBC-specific oligonucleotide. Following uracil-DNA glycosylase treatment, all cDNA underwent a first 18-cycle PCR with the universal primers M1SS and BC2_uni_R. The source study handled its data this way. Normalization of each sample was performed by random selection of 1 million high-quality reads, each carrying a distinct molecular identifier. Instead of being binned into consensus sequences, reads with shared molecular identifiers were discarded. MiTCR, set to a Q25 quality threshold and the strictest error-elimination algorithm, was used for CDR3 identification, clonotype clustering and error correction. A nonparametric unseen species model with Euler transformation was used to estimate a lower bound on total TCR beta diversity. TCRdb handled the public reads itself, with Q25 trimming in fastp and clone calling in MiXCR, and kept productive beta chains. Rows merge per CDR3 protein into single entries with the most common DNA and genes. TCRdb's processing, not the authors', yielded these V and J calls. Across this sample there are roughly 1.9 million distinct CDR3 sequences, with approximately 40% seen only once. Clones ranked in the top ten supply 20% to 25% of the sample.

Systemically healthy Caucasian individuals from Russia, 39 in total and aged about 6 to 90 years, were included as donors. Each donor gave around 9.9 milliliters of peripheral blood, collected into EDTA-treated Vacutainer tubes. Ficoll-Paque density-gradient centrifugation was used to isolate PBMCs, with at least 6.5 million per sample. Total RNA was extracted from PBMCs with Trizol reagent, with at least 5 micrograms obtained per sample. For every donor, flow cytometry on a PBMC aliquot measured the percentage of naive CD45RAhigh/CD27high T cells. The record originates from a study of blood T cells in healthy people across ages (dated by TCRdb to 2013 to 2016). Concerning the study at large: In model experiments, template switching captured roughly one uniquely barcoded TCR beta cDNA molecule for every two T cells. Using deep sequencing normalized with unique cDNA molecular identifiers, the study measured how TCR beta repertoire diversity changes with age. Four age groups were formed from the donors: young (average roughly 16 years), middle-aged (just under 40), aged (about 68) and long-lived (roughly 81). Donors of different ages were randomly distributed across sequencing lanes to avoid experimental bias. For two donors (one aged 18 to 30 and one aged 80 or older), the study analyzed two additional independent replicas of 1 million unique cDNA reads from the same blood draw. What the study reported, not specific to this receptor: Because the CMV infection status of the donors was unknown, age-related changes in expanded clonotypes may potentially have been confounded. Observed TCR beta diversity per million T cells fell roughly linearly with age, and a significant reduction was already apparent by age roughly 40. Observed TCR beta diversity correlated strongly with the percentage of naive T cells measured by flow cytometry. Compared with the aged group, the long-lived group had more naive CD4+ T cells, fewer expanded clones and increased TCR diversity, a pattern suggesting age selection. Bulk unsorted PBMC profiling prevented conclusive comparison of naive and antigen-experienced compartments. Total diversity estimates from one million sequenced T cells were considered lower bounds and underestimates.

Sequencing was done on a sample of blood. The sequence derives from a human donor in good health.

This receptor has the CDR3 CASSLTYRGEGNQPQHF. The nucleotide sequence reads TGTGCCAGCAGCTTAACTTACAGGGGGGAAGGCAATCAGCCCCAGCATTTT. This receptor chain uses TRBV7-2 and TRBJ1-5, with 8 middle bases fitting TRBD1. The CDR1 and CDR2 encoded by the germline V gene are SGHTA and FQGNSA. Relative to germline, V is missing 2 bases and J is missing 2 bases, with 8 bases of the junction outside any gene match. From the cysteine through the phenylalanine, the CDR3 covers 17 amino acids. Kept here is only the CDR3 DNA, which spans 51 bases and is read in frame from base 1.